This T cell receptor (beta chain) was sequenced during a study of lung T cells in sarcoidosis with Löfgren's syndrome (dated by TCRdb to between 2016 and 2019). For the study in its entirety: Sarcoidosis was characterized as a granulomatous disease that mainly affects the lungs and features an accumulation of CD4+ T cells in bronchoalveolar lavage fluid. The repertoire analyses centered on Lofgren's syndrome patients.

This clonotype was detected many times. Its antigen target is currently unknown. Qualities for individual bases were not recorded, and no much larger clone is one base off. Sequencing took place on an Illumina MiSeq. TCRdb's own reprocessing of the public reads used fastp at Q25 and MiXCR and kept productive beta chains. One record per CDR3 amino acid sequence lists the most common genes and DNA. The sample contains tens of thousands of distinct CDR3 sequences, over 20% of them found a single time. In total, the top ten clones hold about 2.5% of the sample. Including the terminal cysteine and valine, the CDR3 comprises 14 residues. The sequence is cut down to CDR3 DNA, 42 bases in frame from base 1. The germline V gene specifies MNHNS as CDR1 and SASEGT as CDR2. Compared with germline, V lacks 8 bases and J lacks 1 base; bases without a gene match: 6. Results the study describes overall, beyond this receptor: When alphabeta pairing was analyzed, TRAV12-1 tended to pair preferentially with TRBV2, and the resulting paired TCRs displayed CDR3 homology. Compared with control subjects, Lofgren's syndrome patients reportedly showed the greatest expansion in the V gene segments TRAV12-1 and TRBV2. Sharing of TRAV12-1 and TRBV2 CDR3 motifs among multiple Lofgren's syndrome patients was reported, suggesting public CD4+ TCR repertoires. The study only suggested recognition of a sarcoidosis-associated antigen, and the antigen remained putative and unidentified.

The sequence is built from TRBV6-1 and TRBJ2-7; the central 9 bases match TRBD1. The specimen sequenced was CD4+ T cells from PBMCs. This clonotype originated in a human donor with sarcoidosis (Löfgren's syndrome or another form), or a control subject (not recorded which). In nucleotides, the sequence is TGTGCCAGCGGCGGGACAGGGAATTCCTACGAGCAGTACGTC. Its protein product is CASGGTGNSYEQYV.